One sample yielded the 29 T cell receptor beta chains listed below, sequenced in a study of T cell changes during pregnancy in multiple sclerosis. Using immunoSEQ multiplex PCR, the repertoire was profiled, and TCRdb retains in-frame clones only, with some absent. The sample yields 40,000 or so clones, roughly nine tenths seen once. This sample comprised CD8+ T cells from peripheral blood mononuclear cells, obtained in the second trimester of pregnancy. Receptor source: a female donor with multiple sclerosis, enrolled in a pregnancy study.

The rearrangement joins TRBV19 to TRBJ1-5; TRBD1 is a possible D gene (5 bases). V gave up 2 bases and J gave up 3 bases, with 14 bases separating them. Germline V gene data show CDR1 as LNHDA and CDR2 as SQIVND (reference sequence). The CDR3 contains 16 residues. The CDR3 nucleotides read TGTGCCAGTAGTATAAGTGCGGGACTCCTCAATCAGCCCCAGCATTTT. Its translation: CASSISAGLLNQPQHF.

This sequence joins TRBV7-9 and TRBJ1-1; D not resolved. CDR1 and CDR2 from the germline V gene are SEHNR and FQNEAQ (reference sequence). V lost 4 bases and J 5 bases, leaving 14 bases between the germline ends. The CDR3 loop spans 14 amino acids. CDR3 nucleotides: TGTGCCAGCAGCTCAGAGGAAAAGTGGACTGAAGCTTTCTTT. Translated, it gives CASSSEEKWTEAFF.

J is TRBJ1-4 and V is TRBV19; the match to TRBD1 covers 9 bases. Germline lookup yields CDR1 LNHDA and CDR2 SQIVND (reference sequence). The CDR3 extends over 19 amino acids. Trimming removed 4 bases from V and 0 bases from J; junction bases left unmatched: 12. CDR3 in DNA: TGTGCCAGTAGTACCATCCCGGGACAGGGACGGGCAACTAATGAAAAACTGTTTTTT. Translation: CASSTIPGQGRATNEKLFF.

This clone came up once. V is TRBV11-2 and J is TRBJ2-1, with D perhaps matching TRBD1 (6 bases). V lost 2 bases, J lost 3 bases, and 17 bases lay in between. Germline values: CDR1 SGHAT, CDR2 FQNNGV. The CDR3 length is 17 residues. The CDR3 loop reads CASSLSAGERYYNEQFF. The CDR3 DNA sequence: TGTGCCAGCAGCTTAAGTGCAGGGGAGCGATACTACAATGAGCAGTTCTTC.

The chain joins TRBV29-1 to TRBJ1-4, with a tentative D call TRBD1 (6 bases). The V and J ends lost 0 bases and 8 bases respectively, with 16 bases between them. Germline-derived CDR1 and CDR2 are SQVTM and ANQGSEA. The CDR3 is 15 amino acids. The CDR3: CSVEDGRGLREKLFF. CDR3 DNA sequence: TGCAGCGTTGAAGATGGCAGGGGCCTTCGGGAAAAACTGTTTTTT.

The gene calls are TRBV5-1 and TRBJ2-7; 9 bases fit TRBD1. CDR1 is SGHRS and CDR2 is YFSETQ in the germline V gene. Trimming took 1 base from V and 4 from J; bases not matched to a gene: 9. This CDR3 comprises 16 residues. The CDR3 protein is CASSLTSGTGMYEQYF. The CDR3 DNA sequence: TGCGCCAGCAGCTTGACCTCCGGGACAGGGATGTACGAGCAGTACTTC.

The CDR3 sequence is CASSLLTGGTEAFF. The DNA of the CDR3 is TGTGCCAGCAGCTTATTGACGGGGGGGACTGAAGCTTTCTTT. This chain uses TRBV7-3 with TRBJ1-1, with TRBD1 as a possible D gene (5 bases). Germline V CDR1 and CDR2: SGHTA, FQGTGA. This CDR3 has 14 amino acids. Trimming took off 2 bases at V and 5 bases at J, with 12 bases between the two ends.

The genes are TRBV6-6 and TRBJ1-3, with 7 bases identical to TRBD1. The CDR3 totals 15 residues. V gave up 5 bases and J gave up 2 bases; unmatched junction bases: 6. Germline V gene data show CDR1 as MNHNY and CDR2 as SVGAGI (reference sequence). Written as DNA, the CDR3 is TGTGCCAGCAGTCCAGTGGGACAGCCTGGAAACACCATATATTTT. It encodes CASSPVGQPGNTIYF.

The CDR3 DNA follows: TGTGCCAGCAGCTCCCGGGACTACTTCCAGAGCTCCTACGAGCAGTACTTC. Protein: CASSSRDYFQSSYEQYF. The chain carries TRBV11-2 and TRBJ2-7; 7 bases match TRBD2. Germline V lookup: CDR1 SGHAT, CDR2 FQNNGV. The CDR3 loop spans 17 amino acids. J gave up 0 bases and V 4 bases, and 12 bases lay outside the gene matches.

Written as DNA, the CDR3 is TGTGCCAGCAGTTACTCTGACAGGGTTGCCCACGAGCAGTACTTC. It yields the protein CASSYSDRVAHEQYF. This sequence joins TRBV6-5 and TRBJ2-7; TRBD1 matches 7 bases. Germline CDR1 and CDR2: MNHEY and SVGAGI. Trimming at V came to 0 bases and at J to 5 bases, leaving 7 bases not matched to a gene. This CDR3 region has 15 residues.

The chain uses TRBV11-1 and TRBJ2-7; a possible D gene is TRBD2 (5 bases). The CDR3 totals 14 residues. Germline assignment: CDR1 SGHAT and CDR2 FQDESV (reference sequence). The germline V and J ends were trimmed by 5 bases and 3 bases, with 14 bases remaining between them. CDR3: CASSPRVRGYEQYF. CDR3 sequence (DNA): TGTGCCAGCAGCCCGAGGGTGAGAGGCTACGAGCAGTACTTC.

On this clone itself: One junction end does not reproduce the germline sequence, and a read error may be involved. This chain joins TRBV7-9 and TRBJ2-7; D ambiguous. The CDR3 runs to 14 residues. CDR1 is SEHNR, CDR2 FQNEAQ, per germline (reference sequence). CDR3 nucleotides: TGTGCCAGCAGATTAGAGGAGACGCCCCGGGAGCAGTACTTC. Translating it yields CASRLEETPREQYF.

The chain recombines TRBV11-2 with TRBJ1-4; tentative D call: TRBD1 (5 bases). CDR3 size: 16 residues. V was pared by 6 bases and J by 8 bases, with 22 bases between. Germline CDR1 SGHAT, CDR2 FQNNGV. CDR3 in DNA: TGTGCCAGCAGTTCTGCCGGGGGGGGAAAAAGGGAAAAACTGTTTTTT. It specifies CASSSAGGGKREKLFF.

The gene calls are TRBV7-8 and TRBJ2-1; 7 positions match TRBD2. V lost 5 bases, J lost 2 bases, and 6 bases stayed unmatched. CDR1 is SGHVS, CDR2 FQNEAQ, per germline. The CDR3 sequence is 15 residues long. CDR3 in amino acids: CASSPASGPYNEQFF. Here the CDR3 DNA reads TGTGCCAGCAGCCCGGCTAGCGGACCCTACAATGAGCAGTTCTTC. The whole variable domain, remainder taken from reference TRBV7-8 and TRBJ2-1, is GAGVSQSPRYKVAKRGQDVALRCDPISGHVSLFWYQQALGQGPEFLTYFQNEAQLDKSGLPSDRFFAERPEGSVSTLKIQRTQQEDSAVYLCASSPASGPYNEQFFGPGTRLTVL.

J is TRBJ2-1 and V is TRBV11-3; 14 nucleotides line up with TRBD2. J lost 7 bases, V lost 5 bases, and 7 bases had no gene match. The V gene's germline CDR1 is SGHNT and CDR2 YENEEA. The CDR3 has 16 residues. The CDR3 loop is CASSPTSGRDRNEQFF. Here the CDR3 DNA reads TGTGCCAGCAGCCCGACTAGCGGGAGGGATAGGAATGAGCAGTTCTTC. Full variable domain (missing parts from reference TRBV11-3 and TRBJ2-1): EAGVVQSPRYKIIEKKQPVAFWCNPISGHNTLYWYLQNLGQGPELLIRYENEEAVDDSQLPKDRFSAERLKGVDSTLKIQPAELGDSAVYLCASSPTSGRDRNEQFFGPGTRLTVL.

The V and J genes are TRBV30 and TRBJ2-7, with 7 bases fitting TRBD2. Germline-derived CDR1 and CDR2 are GTSNPN and SVGIG (reference sequence). The CDR3 has 15 amino acids. The V gene end was trimmed by 0 bases and the J gene end by 2 bases; junction bases not matched to a gene: 7. CDR3 in amino acids: CAWSVRASGPYEQYF. DNA of the CDR3: TGTGCCTGGAGTGTACGGGCTAGCGGACCCTACGAGCAGTACTTC. Complete variable domain (other parts from reference TRBV30 and TRBJ2-7): SQTIHQWPATLVQPVGSPLSLECTVEGTSNPNLYWYRQAAGRGLQLLFYSVGIGQISSEVPQNLSASRPQDRQFILSSKKLLLSDSGFYLCAWSVRASGPYEQYFGPGTRLTVT.

The chain recombines TRBV9 with TRBJ2-7; maybe TRBD1 (7 bases). The length of the CDR3 is 12 residues. The V gene's germline CDR1 is SGDLS and CDR2 YYNGEE. V shed 4 bases and J shed 5 bases, with 10 bases lying between them. As DNA, the CDR3 is TGTGCCAGCAGCCAGGGGGGACACGAGCAGTACTTC. Amino acids: CASSQGGHEQYF.

The chain combines TRBV4-2 with TRBJ2-7, with 7 bases fitting TRBD1. The CDR3 runs to 14 residues. Germline CDR1 is LGHNA and CDR2 is YNFKEQ. J lost 6 bases, V lost 0 bases, and 5 bases had no gene match. The CDR3 sequence: CASSQEGQVSEQYF. The DNA of the CDR3 is TGTGCCAGCAGCCAAGAAGGACAGGTGAGCGAGCAGTACTTC.

The CDR3 region is CASSRRSDRGYNEQFF. The CDR3 DNA reads TGTGCCAGCAGCCGCAGGTCGGACAGGGGATACAATGAGCAGTTCTTC. The rearrangement uses TRBV11-3 and TRBJ2-1, with 9 bases lining up with TRBD1. CDR1 SGHNT and CDR2 YENEEA come from the germline V gene. V gave up 5 bases and J gave up 4 bases; unmatched junction bases: 9. The CDR3 contains 16 residues.

The chain employs TRBV9 and TRBJ1-5, with TRBD1 matching over 8 bases. Germline V gene lookup returns CDR1 SGDLS and CDR2 YYNGEE. The CDR3 is 15 amino acids. The V segment lost 2 bases and the J segment 5 bases; nucleotides outside the gene matches: 6. The CDR3 reads CASSVSGGGYQPQHF. The CDR3 DNA reads as TGTGCCAGCAGCGTTTCAGGGGGCGGGTATCAGCCCCAGCATTTT.

A few counts support this clone. The V gene is TRBV5-4, the J gene TRBJ2-2; D is uncertain. V was clipped by 2 bases and J by 4 bases, with 9 bases between them. The germline gives CDR1 SGHNT, CDR2 YYREEE (reference sequence). This CDR3 is built from 14 residues. In DNA, the CDR3 is TGTGCCAGCAGCTTTGCAGTGGCCACCGGGGAGCTGTTTTTT. This encodes CASSFAVATGELFF.

The V and J genes are TRBV5-4 and TRBJ1-1; D uncertain. CDR1 is SGHNT and CDR2 is YYREEE in the germline V gene (reference sequence). Between the trimmed V and J ends, which lost 3 bases and 0 bases, there was a span of 12 bases. This CDR3 spans 15 amino acids. The CDR3 is CASSSPVSLNTEAFF. The CDR3 nucleotides read TGTGCCAGCAGCTCCCCGGTGAGTTTGAACACTGAAGCTTTCTTT.

The J gene is TRBJ1-3, the V gene TRBV9, with D unclear. Trimming took off 2 bases at V and 0 bases at J, with 15 bases between the two ends. Germline V gives CDR1 SGDLS, CDR2 YYNGEE. The CDR3 has 17 residues. CDR3 residues: CASSVSGVPSSGNTIYF. The DNA of the CDR3 is TGTGCCAGCAGCGTTAGCGGGGTACCGAGCTCTGGAAACACCATATATTTT.

The V gene is TRBV11-2, the J gene TRBJ2-7; 7 bases are shared with TRBD1. Losses at the gene ends were 7 bases for V and 0 bases for J; bases not matched to a gene: 12. CDR1 and CDR2 (germline): SGHAT, FQNNGV. This CDR3 comprises 16 residues. The CDR3 protein is CASTEGWDSLSYEQYF. CDR3 nucleotide sequence: TGTGCCAGCACCGAGGGGTGGGACAGCCTCTCCTACGAGCAGTACTTC. The full variable domain, in which reference TRBV11-2 and TRBJ2-7 provide the parts outside the CDR3, is EAGVAQSPRYKIIEKRQSVAFWCNPISGHATLYWYQQILGQGPKLLIQFQNNGVVDDSQLPKDRFSAERLKGVDSTLKIQPAKLEDSAVYLCASTEGWDSLSYEQYFGPGTRLTVT.

The V and J genes are TRBV4-3 and TRBJ2-7, with 12 bases fitting TRBD2. The junction had 5 bases not matched to a gene; V was cut back by 1 base and J by 1 base. The germline gives CDR1 LGHNA, CDR2 YSLEER. The CDR3 loop spans 17 amino acids. The CDR3 sequence: CASSQGDTSGGSYEQYF. The CDR3 bases are TGCGCCAGCAGCCAAGGGGATACTAGCGGGGGGTCCTACGAGCAGTACTTC.

V is TRBV5-1 and J is TRBJ1-5; the match to TRBD1 covers 7 bases. CDR1 and CDR2 (germline): SGHRS, YFSETQ. Trimming took 4 bases from V and 2 from J; bases not matched to a gene: 3. The CDR3 has 14 residues. This CDR3 is CASSVTGGNQPQHF. As DNA, the CDR3 is TGCGCCAGCAGCGTCACAGGGGGCAATCAGCCCCAGCATTTT.

The chain employs TRBV5-6 and TRBJ1-4, with 7 bases lining up with TRBD1. The CDR3 sequence is 16 residues long. Germline CDR1 and CDR2: SGHDT and YYEEEE. V was pared by 4 bases and J by 7 bases, with 13 bases of the junction left unmatched. The DNA of the CDR3 is TGTGCCAGCAGCACCCCGACCGGGACAGAGGGTGAAAAACTGTTTTTT. This translates into CASSTPTGTEGEKLFF. The full variable domain, with the rest looked up from reference TRBV5-6 and TRBJ1-4, is DAGVTQSPTHLIKTRGQQVTLRCSPKSGHDTVSWYQQALGQGPQFIFQYYEEEERQRGNFPDRFSGHQFPNYSSELNVNALLLGDSALYLCASSTPTGTEGEKLFFGSGTQLSVL.

The chain has TRBV29-1 and TRBJ1-2; 8 nucleotides align to TRBD1. The trim removed 6 bases at V and 8 bases at J, leaving 11 bases unmatched. Per the germline V gene, CDR1 is SQVTM and CDR2 is ANQGSEA. CDR3 length equals 13 residues. This CDR3 reads CSVESRDRRGYTF. The CDR3 DNA reads as TGCAGCGTCGAATCCCGGGACAGGAGAGGCTACACCTTC. Variable domain in full (rest from reference TRBV29-1 and TRBJ1-2): SAVISQKPSRDICQRGTSLTIQCQVDSQVTMMFWYRQQPGQSLTLIATANQGSEATYESGFVIDKFPISRPNLTFSTLTVSNMSPEDSSIYLCSVESRDRRGYTFGSGTRLTVV.

The rearrangement links TRBV2 to TRBJ1-5; 12 nucleotides align to TRBD1. Per germline, CDR1 SNHLY and CDR2 FYNNEI. The junction had 5 bases not matched to a gene; V was cut back by 6 bases and J by 5 bases. CDR3 length: 15 amino acids. CDR3 sequence (DNA): TGTGCCAGCAGGAGGGGACAGGGGGCATATCAGCCCCAGCATTTT. It yields the protein CASRRGQGAYQPQHF.